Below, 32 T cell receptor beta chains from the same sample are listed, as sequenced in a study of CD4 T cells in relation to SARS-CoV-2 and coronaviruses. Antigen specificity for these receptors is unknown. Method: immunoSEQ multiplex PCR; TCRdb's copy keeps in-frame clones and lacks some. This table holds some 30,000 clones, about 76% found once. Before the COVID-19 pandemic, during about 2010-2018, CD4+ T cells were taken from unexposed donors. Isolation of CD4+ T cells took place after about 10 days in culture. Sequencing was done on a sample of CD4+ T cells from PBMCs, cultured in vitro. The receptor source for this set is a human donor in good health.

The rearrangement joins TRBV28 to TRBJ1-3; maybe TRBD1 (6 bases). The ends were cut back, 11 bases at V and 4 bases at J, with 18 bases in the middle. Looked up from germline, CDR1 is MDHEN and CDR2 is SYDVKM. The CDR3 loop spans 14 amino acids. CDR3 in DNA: TGTGCCTCTCAAGGGGGGGCCATGGGAAACACCATATATTTT. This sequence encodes CASQGGAMGNTIYF.

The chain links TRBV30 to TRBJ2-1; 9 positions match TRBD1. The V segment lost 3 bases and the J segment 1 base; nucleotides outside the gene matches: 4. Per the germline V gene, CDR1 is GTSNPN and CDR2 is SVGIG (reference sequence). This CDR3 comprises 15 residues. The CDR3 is CAWSRTGESYNEQFF. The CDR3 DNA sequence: TGTGCCTGGAGCCGGACAGGGGAGTCCTACAATGAGCAGTTCTTC.

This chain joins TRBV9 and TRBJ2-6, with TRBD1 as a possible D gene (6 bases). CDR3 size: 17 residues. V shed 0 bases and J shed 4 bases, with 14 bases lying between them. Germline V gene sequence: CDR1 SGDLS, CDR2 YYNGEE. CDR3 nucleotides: TGTGCCAGCAGCGTAGGGACAGACCCCCTCGGGGCCAACGTCCTGACTTTC. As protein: CASSVGTDPLGANVLTF.

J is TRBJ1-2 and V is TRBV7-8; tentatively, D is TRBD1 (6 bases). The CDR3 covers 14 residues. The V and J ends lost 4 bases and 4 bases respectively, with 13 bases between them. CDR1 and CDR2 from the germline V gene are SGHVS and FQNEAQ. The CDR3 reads CASSSTGGAYGYTF. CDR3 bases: TGTGCCAGCAGCTCCACGGGGGGCGCCTATGGCTACACCTTC.

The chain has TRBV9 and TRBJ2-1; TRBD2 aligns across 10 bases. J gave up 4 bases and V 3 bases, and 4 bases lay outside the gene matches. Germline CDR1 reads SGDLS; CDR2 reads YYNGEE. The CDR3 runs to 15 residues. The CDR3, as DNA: TGTGCCAGCAGCGCCGGGACTAGCGCATACAATGAGCAGTTCTTC. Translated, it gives CASSAGTSAYNEQFF.

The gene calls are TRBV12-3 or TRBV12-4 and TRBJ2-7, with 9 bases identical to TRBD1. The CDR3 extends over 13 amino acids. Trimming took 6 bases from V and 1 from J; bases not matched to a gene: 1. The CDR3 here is CASRGQGSYEQYF. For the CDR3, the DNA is TGTGCCAGCAGAGGACAGGGGTCCTACGAGCAGTACTTC.

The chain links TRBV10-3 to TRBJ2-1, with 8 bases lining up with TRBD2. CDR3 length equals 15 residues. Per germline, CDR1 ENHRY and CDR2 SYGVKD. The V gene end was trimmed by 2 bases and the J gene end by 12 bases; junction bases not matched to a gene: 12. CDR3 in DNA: TGTGCCATCAGTGAGAGGCGGGGGGTCAACGCGGGGCAGTTCTTC. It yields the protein CAISERRGVNAGQFF.

Written as DNA, the CDR3 is TGTGCCAGCTCACCACGTAACAGCTTGGATCAGCCCCAGCATTTT. Amino acids: CASSPRNSLDQPQHF. The chain carries TRBV18 and TRBJ1-5, with unresolved D. The CDR3 runs to 15 residues. The ends were cut back, 1 base at V and 5 bases at J, with 12 bases in the middle. Per germline, CDR1 KGHSH and CDR2 LQKENI.

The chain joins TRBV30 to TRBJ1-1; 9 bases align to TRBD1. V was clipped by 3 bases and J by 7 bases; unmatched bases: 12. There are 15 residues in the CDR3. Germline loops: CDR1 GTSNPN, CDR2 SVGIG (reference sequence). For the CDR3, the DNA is TGTGCCTGGAGCGTCCGGGACAGGGCTGGGGATGAAGCTTTCTTT. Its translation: CAWSVRDRAGDEAFF.

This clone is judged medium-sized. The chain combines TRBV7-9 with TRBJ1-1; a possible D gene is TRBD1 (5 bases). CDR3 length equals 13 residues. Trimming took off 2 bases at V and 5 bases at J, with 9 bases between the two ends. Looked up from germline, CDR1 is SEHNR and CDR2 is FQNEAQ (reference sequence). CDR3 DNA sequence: TGTGCCAGCAGCTTACTGGGGGGGACTGAAGCTTTCTTT. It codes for CASSLLGGTEAFF.

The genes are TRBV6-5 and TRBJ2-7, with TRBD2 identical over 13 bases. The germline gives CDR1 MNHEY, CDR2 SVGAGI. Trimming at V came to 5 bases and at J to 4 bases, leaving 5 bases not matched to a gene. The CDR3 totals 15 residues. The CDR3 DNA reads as TGTGCCAGCAGTCCCCTGACTAGCGGGAGGTACGAGCAGTACTTC. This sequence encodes CASSPLTSGRYEQYF.

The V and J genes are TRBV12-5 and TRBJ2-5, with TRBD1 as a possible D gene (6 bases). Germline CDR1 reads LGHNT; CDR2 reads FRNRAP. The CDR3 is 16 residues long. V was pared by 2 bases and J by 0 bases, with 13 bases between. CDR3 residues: CASGLFGQTYQETQYF. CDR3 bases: TGTGCTAGTGGTTTGTTCGGACAGACATACCAAGAGACCCAGTACTTC.

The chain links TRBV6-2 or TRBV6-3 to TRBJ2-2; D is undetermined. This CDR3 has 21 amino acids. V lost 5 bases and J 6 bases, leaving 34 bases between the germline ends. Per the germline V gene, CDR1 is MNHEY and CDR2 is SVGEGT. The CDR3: CASSNTTAPSVPDVGAGELFF. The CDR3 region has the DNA TGTGCCAGCAGTAACACCACTGCCCCCAGTGTGCCAGACGTAGGAGCCGGGGAGCTGTTTTTT.

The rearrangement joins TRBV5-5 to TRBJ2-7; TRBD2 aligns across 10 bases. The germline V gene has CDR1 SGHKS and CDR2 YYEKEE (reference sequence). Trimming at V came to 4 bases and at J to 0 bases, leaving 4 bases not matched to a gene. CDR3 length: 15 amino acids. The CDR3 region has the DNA TGTGCCAGCAGCGTTGGACTAGCGGACTCCTACGAGCAGTACTTC. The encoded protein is CASSVGLADSYEQYF.

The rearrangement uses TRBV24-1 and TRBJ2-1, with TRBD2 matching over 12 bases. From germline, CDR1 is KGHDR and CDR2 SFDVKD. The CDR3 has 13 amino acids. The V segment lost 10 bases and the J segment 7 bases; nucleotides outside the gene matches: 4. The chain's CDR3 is CATTSGRDNEQFF. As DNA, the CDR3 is TGTGCCACGACTAGCGGGAGAGATAATGAGCAGTTCTTC.

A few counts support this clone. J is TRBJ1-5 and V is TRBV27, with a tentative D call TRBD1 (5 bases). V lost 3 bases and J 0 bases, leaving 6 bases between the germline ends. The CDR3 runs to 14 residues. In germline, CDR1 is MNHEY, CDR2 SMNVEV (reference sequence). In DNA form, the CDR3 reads TGTGCCAGCAGTTTGGGGGATAGCAATCAGCCCCAGCATTTT. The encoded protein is CASSLGDSNQPQHF.

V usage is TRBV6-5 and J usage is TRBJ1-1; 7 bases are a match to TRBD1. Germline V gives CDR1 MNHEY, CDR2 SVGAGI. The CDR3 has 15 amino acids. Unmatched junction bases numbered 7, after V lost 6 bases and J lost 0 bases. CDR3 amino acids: CASRQEGQLNTEAFF. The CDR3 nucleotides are TGTGCCAGCAGACAAGAGGGACAGCTGAACACTGAAGCTTTCTTT.

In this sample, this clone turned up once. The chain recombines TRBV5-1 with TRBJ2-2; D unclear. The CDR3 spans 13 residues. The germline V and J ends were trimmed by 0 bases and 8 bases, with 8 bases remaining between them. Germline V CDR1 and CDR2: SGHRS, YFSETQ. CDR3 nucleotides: TGCGCCAGCAGCTTGGCCTTGTCAGGGGAGCTGTTTTTT. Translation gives CASSLALSGELFF.

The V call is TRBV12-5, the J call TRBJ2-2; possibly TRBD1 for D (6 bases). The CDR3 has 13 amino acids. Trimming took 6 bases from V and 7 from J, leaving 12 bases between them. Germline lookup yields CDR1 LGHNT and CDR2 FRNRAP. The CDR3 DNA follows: TGTGCTAGTGGGAGGGACATAGGCGGGGAGCTGTTTTTT. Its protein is CASGRDIGGELFF.

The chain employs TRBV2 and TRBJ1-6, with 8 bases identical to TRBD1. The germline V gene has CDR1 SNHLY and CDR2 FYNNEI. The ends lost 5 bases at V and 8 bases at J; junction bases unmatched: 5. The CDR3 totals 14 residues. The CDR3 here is CASSLGQDYSPLHF. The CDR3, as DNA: TGTGCCAGCAGTTTGGGACAGGACTATTCACCCCTCCACTTT.

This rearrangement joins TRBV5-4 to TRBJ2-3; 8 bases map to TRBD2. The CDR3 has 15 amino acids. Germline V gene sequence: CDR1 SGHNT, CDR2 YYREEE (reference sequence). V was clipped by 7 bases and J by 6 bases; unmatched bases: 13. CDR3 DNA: TGTGCCAGCGGCAGGGTGAGCGGGAGTGGGGATACGCAGTATTTT. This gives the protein CASGRVSGSGDTQYF.

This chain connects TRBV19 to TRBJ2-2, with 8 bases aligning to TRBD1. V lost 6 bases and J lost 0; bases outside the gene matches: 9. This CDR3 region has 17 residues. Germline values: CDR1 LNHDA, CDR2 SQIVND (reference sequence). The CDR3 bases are TGTGCCAGTAGCCGGGAATTACAGGGGGCGAACACCGGGGAGCTGTTTTTT. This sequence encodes CASSRELQGANTGELFF.

This CDR3 is CASSLGPAGDTQYF. The CDR3 nucleotides read TGTGCCAGCAGCTTGGGCCCTGCTGGAGATACGCAGTATTTT. The J gene is TRBJ2-3, the V gene TRBV5-4, with no clear D. Germline V lookup: CDR1 SGHNT, CDR2 YYREEE (reference sequence). The germline V and J ends were trimmed by 0 bases and 5 bases, with 10 bases remaining between them. The CDR3 extends over 14 amino acids.

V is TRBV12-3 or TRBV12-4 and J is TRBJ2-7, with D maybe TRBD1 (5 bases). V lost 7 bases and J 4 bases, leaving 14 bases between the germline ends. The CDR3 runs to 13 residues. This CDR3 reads CASNLGRGYEQYF. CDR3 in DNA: TGTGCCAGCAACTTAGGTAGGGGTTACGAGCAGTACTTC.

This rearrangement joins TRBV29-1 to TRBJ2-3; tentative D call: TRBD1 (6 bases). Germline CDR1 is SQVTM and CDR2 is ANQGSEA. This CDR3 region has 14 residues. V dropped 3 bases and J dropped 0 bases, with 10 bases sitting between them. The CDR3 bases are TGCAGCGTTGATGGACAGATAAGCACAGATACGCAGTATTTT. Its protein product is CSVDGQISTDTQYF.

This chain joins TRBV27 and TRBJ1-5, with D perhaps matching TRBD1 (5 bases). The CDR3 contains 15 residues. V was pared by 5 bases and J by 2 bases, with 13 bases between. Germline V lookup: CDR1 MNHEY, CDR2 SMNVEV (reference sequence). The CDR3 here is CASSPGGFGNQPQHF. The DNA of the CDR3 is TGTGCCAGCAGTCCCGGGGGGTTCGGCAATCAGCCCCAGCATTTT.

This CDR3 reads CASTPPGLAEAFF. CDR3 DNA: TGTGCCAGCACCCCACCTGGGCTGGCTGAAGCTTTCTTT. This chain connects TRBV7-9 to TRBJ1-1, with no clear D. Germline loops: CDR1 SEHNR, CDR2 FQNEAQ (reference sequence). The CDR3 has 13 amino acids. V was trimmed by 7 bases and J by 6 bases, leaving 15 bases between them.

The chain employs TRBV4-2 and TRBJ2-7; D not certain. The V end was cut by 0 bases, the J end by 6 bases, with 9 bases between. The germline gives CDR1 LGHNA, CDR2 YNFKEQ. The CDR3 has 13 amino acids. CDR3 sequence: CASSQDRHLEQYF. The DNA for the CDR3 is TGTGCCAGCAGCCAAGATAGACACCTCGAGCAGTACTTC.

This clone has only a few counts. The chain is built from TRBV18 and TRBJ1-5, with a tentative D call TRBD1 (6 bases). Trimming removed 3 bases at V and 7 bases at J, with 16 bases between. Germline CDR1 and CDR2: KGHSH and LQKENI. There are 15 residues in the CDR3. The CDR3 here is CASSPQRGAGQPQHF. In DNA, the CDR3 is TGTGCCAGCTCACCTCAGAGGGGGGCTGGGCAGCCCCAGCATTTT.

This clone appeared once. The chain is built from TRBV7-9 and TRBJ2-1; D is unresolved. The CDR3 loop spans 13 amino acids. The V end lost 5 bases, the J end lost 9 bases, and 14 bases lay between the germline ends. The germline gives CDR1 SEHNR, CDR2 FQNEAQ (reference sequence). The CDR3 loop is CASSPEEPPEQFF. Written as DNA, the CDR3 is TGTGCCAGCAGCCCCGAGGAACCTCCTGAGCAGTTCTTC.

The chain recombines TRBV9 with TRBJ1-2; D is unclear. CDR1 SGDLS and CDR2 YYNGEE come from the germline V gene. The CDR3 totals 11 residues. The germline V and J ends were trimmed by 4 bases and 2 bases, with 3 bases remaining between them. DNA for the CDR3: TGTGCCAGCAGCTCGAACTATGGCTACACCTTC. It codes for CASSSNYGYTF.

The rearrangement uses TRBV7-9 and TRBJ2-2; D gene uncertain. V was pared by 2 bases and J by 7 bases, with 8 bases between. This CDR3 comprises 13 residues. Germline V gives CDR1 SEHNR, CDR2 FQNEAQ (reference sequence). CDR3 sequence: CASSLSLIGELFF. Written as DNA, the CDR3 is TGTGCCAGCAGCTTATCGTTAATCGGGGAGCTGTTTTTT.